This is a list of T cell receptor beta chains from one sample in a study of shared clonotypes between healthy human individuals. The repertoire was sequenced with immunoSEQ multiplex PCR; TCRdb's copy has only in-frame clones and lacks some. In the table there are around 2.1 million clones, under 95% of which are singletons. Input material: naive CD8+ T cells from PBMCs. The receptor set was obtained from a man younger than 35 in good health. Some clones in this sample may be carry-over from other donors' samples. The CDR3 runs from the conserved cysteine through the conserved F or W. D genes are given only for firm matches. Rows give clone size only sometimes, using once, few, many, or a class for an expanded clone.

clone_size	j_call	d_call	v_call	cdr3_aa	cdr3_nt
NA	TRBJ2-1	NA	TRBV27	CASSLYLSSYNEQFF	TGTGCCAGCAGTTTATATCTGAGCTCCTACAATGAGCAGTTCTTC
NA	TRBJ1-4	TRBD1	TRBV4-1	CASSQGTPGGEEKLFF	TGCGCCAGCAGCCAAGGTACTCCAGGGGGAGAGGAAAAACTGTTTTTT
NA	TRBJ2-5	NA	TRBV19	CASSGDGETQYF	TGTGCCAGTAGTGGGGACGGAGAGACCCAGTACTTC
NA	TRBJ2-1	TRBD2	TRBV19	CASSTGLANEQFF	TGTGCCAGTAGTACAGGACTAGCTAATGAGCAGTTCTTC
NA	TRBJ1-5	TRBD1	TRBV15	CATSSRTGGRQPQHF	TGTGCCACCAGCAGTAGGACAGGGGGACGGCAGCCCCAGCATTTT
NA	TRBJ2-1	TRBD2	TRBV5-4	CASRTSGSKYNEQFF	TGTGCCAGCAGGACTAGCGGGAGCAAATACAATGAGCAGTTCTTC
NA	TRBJ1-2	NA	TRBV2	CASSEDGFGDYGYTF	TGTGCCAGCAGTGAGGACGGATTCGGTGACTATGGCTACACCTTC
NA	TRBJ2-5	NA	TRBV21-1	CASSKGNRQETQYF	TGTGCCAGCAGCAAAGGGAACAGACAAGAGACCCAGTACTTC
NA	TRBJ2-7	NA	TRBV22-1	CPGSARSGGSSYEQYF	TGTCCTGGGAGCGCACGTTCAGGAGGGAGCTCCTACGAGCAGTACTTC
NA	TRBJ1-5	NA	TRBV27	CASSLVGGRGNQPQHF	TGTGCCAGCTCTTTAGTGGGGGGGAGAGGCAATCAGCCCCAGCATTTT
NA	TRBJ1-5	TRBD1	TRBV6-6	CASSYPGGNDQPQHF	TGTGCCAGCAGTTACCCAGGGGGCAATGATCAGCCCCAGCATTTT
NA	TRBJ2-5	NA	TRBV7-3	CASSLAGSAQETQYF	TGTGCCAGCAGCTTAGCCGGATCGGCCCAAGAGACCCAGTACTTC
NA	TRBJ2-7	NA	TRBV11-3	CASRERTVTYEQYF	TGTGCCAGCCGCGAGAGGACGGTGACCTACGAGCAGTACTTC
NA	TRBJ2-2	NA	TRBV6-7	CASSKWAPADTGELFF	TGTGCCAGCAGCAAGTGGGCGCCTGCTGACACCGGGGAGCTGTTTTTT
NA	TRBJ1-1	TRBD1	TRBV5-1	CASSTGTGAHTEAFF	TGCGCCAGCAGCACCGGGACAGGGGCCCACACTGAAGCTTTCTTT
NA	TRBJ2-1	TRBD2	TRBV19	CASSASGTIYNEQFF	TGTGCCAGTAGCGCTAGCGGGACCATCTACAATGAGCAGTTCTTC
NA	TRBJ1-2	NA	TRBV15	CATSREGTSNYGYTF	TGTGCCACCAGCAGAGAAGGTACCTCCAACTATGGCTACACCTTC
NA	TRBJ1-2	TRBD1	TRBV13	CASSDDRAHGYTF	TGTGCCAGCAGCGATGACAGGGCCCATGGCTACACCTTC
NA	TRBJ2-5	NA	TRBV29-1	CSAFLRGEQYF	TGCAGCGCTTTCCTCCGAGGGGAGCAGTACTTC
NA	TRBJ2-1	TRBD1	TRBV27	CASSLQGALYNEQFF	TGTGCCAGCAGTTTACAGGGGGCGTTATACAATGAGCAGTTCTTC
NA	TRBJ1-2	TRBD1	TRBV28	CASSPTATGGYGYTF	TGTGCCAGCAGCCCGACGGCGACAGGGGGCTATGGCTACACCTTC
NA	TRBJ1-5	TRBD1	TRBV19	CASSSGTGGARGQPQHF	TGTGCCAGTAGCTCCGGGACAGGGGGTGCTAGGGGTCAGCCCCAGCATTTT
NA	TRBJ2-4	TRBD1	TRBV7-9	CASSLGQGDKNIQYF	TGTGCCAGCAGCTTAGGACAGGGTGACAAAAACATTCAGTACTTC
NA	TRBJ1-1	NA	TRBV5-6	CASSFSASEAFF	TGTGCCAGCAGCTTCTCTGCCTCTGAAGCTTTCTTT
once	TRBJ2-3	NA	TRBV10-3	CAISEFLAKSTDTQYF	TGTGCCATCAGTGAGTTTCTCGCCAAGAGCACAGATACGCAGTATTTT
NA	TRBJ2-3	TRBD2	TRBV28	CASGGLAGYSGFTDTQYF	TGTGCCAGCGGTGGGCTAGCGGGGTATTCGGGGTTCACAGATACGCAGTATTTT
NA	TRBJ1-2	NA	TRBV28	CASSSAREVSYGYTF	TGTGCCAGCAGTAGCGCTAGGGAGGTTAGCTATGGCTACACCTTC
NA	TRBJ1-1	NA	TRBV5-6	CASSLDVNTEAFF	TGTGCCAGCAGCTTGGATGTTAACACTGAAGCTTTCTTT
NA	TRBJ1-4	NA	TRBV7-8	CASTIQGKNEKLFF	TGTGCCAGCACCATACAGGGAAAGAATGAAAAACTGTTTTTT
NA	TRBJ1-1	NA	TRBV14	CASSQVQAGEAFF	TGTGCCAGCAGCCAAGTCCAGGCAGGTGAAGCTTTCTTT
NA	TRBJ2-7	TRBD2	TRBV4-1	CASSQDLLRLADSYEQYF	TGCGCCAGCAGCCAAGATCTTCTGAGACTAGCGGACTCCTACGAGCAGTACTTC
NA	TRBJ2-7	TRBD2	TRBV29-1	CSVEEGRGAGQYF	TGCAGCGTTGAAGAAGGGAGGGGCGCTGGGCAGTACTTC
NA	TRBJ1-3	NA	TRBV7-9	CASSSTDGNTIYF	TGTGCCAGCAGCTCGACAGATGGAAACACCATATATTTT
NA	TRBJ2-7	NA	TRBV5-1	CASSPEPEYEQYF	TGCGCCAGCAGCCCCGAGCCCGAATACGAGCAGTACTTC
NA	TRBJ2-7	TRBD1	TRBV23-1	CASSRKGDRGINYEQYF	TGCGCCAGCAGCCGCAAAGGCGACAGGGGGATTAATTACGAGCAGTACTTC
NA	TRBJ2-7	NA	TRBV6-4	CASTRAAEQYF	TGTGCCAGCACCAGGGCAGCCGAGCAGTACTTC
once	TRBJ2-7	TRBD1	TRBV27	CASSDRGLTYEQYF	TGTGCCAGCAGCGACAGGGGCCTAACCTACGAGCAGTACTTC
NA	TRBJ2-3	NA	TRBV14	CASSRSGLLSTDTQYF	TGTGCCAGCAGCCGATCAGGACTCCTTAGCACAGATACGCAGTATTTT
once	TRBJ2-1	TRBD2	TRBV28	CASSSLTSDYNEQFF	TGTGCCAGCAGTTCATTGACTAGCGACTACAATGAGCAGTTCTTC
once	TRBJ2-2	TRBD1	TRBV14	CASSQDADRGAPGELFF	TGTGCCAGCAGCCAAGATGCGGACAGGGGTGCTCCCGGGGAGCTGTTTTTT
NA	TRBJ2-7	NA	TRBV15	CATQATDKYEQYF	TGTGCCACCCAAGCGACAGATAAGTACGAGCAGTACTTC
few	TRBJ2-2	NA	TRBV7-9	CASSSSRGQNTGELFF	TGTGCCAGCAGTTCTAGTAGGGGACAGAACACCGGGGAGCTGTTTTTT
NA	TRBJ2-3	TRBD2	TRBV4-1	CASSQDPGGPPDTQYF	TGCGCCAGCAGCCAAGATCCGGGAGGGCCCCCAGATACGCAGTATTTT
NA	TRBJ2-5	TRBD1	TRBV10-2	CASRPGTDIVETQYF	TGCGCCAGCAGACCAGGGACAGACATTGTAGAGACCCAGTACTTC